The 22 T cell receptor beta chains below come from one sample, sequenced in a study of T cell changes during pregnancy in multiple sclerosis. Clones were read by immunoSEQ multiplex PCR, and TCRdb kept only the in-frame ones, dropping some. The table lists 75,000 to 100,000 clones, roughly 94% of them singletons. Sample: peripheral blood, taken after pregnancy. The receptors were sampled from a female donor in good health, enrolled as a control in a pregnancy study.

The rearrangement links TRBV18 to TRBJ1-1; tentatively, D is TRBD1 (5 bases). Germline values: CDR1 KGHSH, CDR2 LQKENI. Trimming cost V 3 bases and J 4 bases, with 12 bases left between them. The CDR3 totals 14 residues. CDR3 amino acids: CASSPAGIGTEAFF. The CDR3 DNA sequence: TGTGCCAGCTCACCCGCAGGGATTGGCACTGAAGCTTTCTTT.

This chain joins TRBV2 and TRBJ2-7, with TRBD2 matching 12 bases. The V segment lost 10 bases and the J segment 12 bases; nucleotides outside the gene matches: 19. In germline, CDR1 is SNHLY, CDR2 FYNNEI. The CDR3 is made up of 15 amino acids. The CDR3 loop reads CATLKDALAGGLLYF. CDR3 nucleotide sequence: TGTGCCACCTTAAAGGATGCACTAGCGGGGGGCCTACTGTACTTC.

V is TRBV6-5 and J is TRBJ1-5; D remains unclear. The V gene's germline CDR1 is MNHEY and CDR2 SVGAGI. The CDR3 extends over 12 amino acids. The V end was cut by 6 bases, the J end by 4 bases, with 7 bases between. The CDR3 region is CASRSGNQPQHF. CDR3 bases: TGTGCCAGCAGGTCCGGGAATCAGCCCCAGCATTTT.

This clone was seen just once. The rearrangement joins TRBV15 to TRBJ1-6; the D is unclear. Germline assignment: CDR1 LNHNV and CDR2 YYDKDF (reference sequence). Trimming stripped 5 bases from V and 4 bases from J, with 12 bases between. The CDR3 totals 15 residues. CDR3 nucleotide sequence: TGTGCCACCAGCCTGGAACAGCAATATAATTCACCCCTCCACTTT. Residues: CATSLEQQYNSPLHF.

The CDR3 protein is CASSLVGGGKDIQYF. The DNA for the CDR3 is TGTGCCAGCAGCTTGGTCGGGGGGGGAAAAGACATTCAGTACTTC. The chain couples TRBV5-4 to TRBJ2-4; 8 bases agree with TRBD2. The trim removed 0 bases at V and 8 bases at J, leaving 7 bases unmatched. Germline lookup yields CDR1 SGHNT and CDR2 YYREEE (reference sequence). The CDR3 extends over 15 amino acids.

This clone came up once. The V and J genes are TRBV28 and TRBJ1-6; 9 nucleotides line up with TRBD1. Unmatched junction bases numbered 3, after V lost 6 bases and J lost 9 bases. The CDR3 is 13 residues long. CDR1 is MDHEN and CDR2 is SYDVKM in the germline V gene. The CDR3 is CASRTGGASPLHF. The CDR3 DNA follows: TGTGCCAGCAGGACAGGGGGAGCTTCACCCCTCCACTTT.

The CDR3 DNA follows: TGCGCCAGCAGCTTGGAGGGGGCAGAGGAGACCCAGTACTTC. Protein sequence: CASSLEGAEETQYF. This rearrangement joins TRBV5-1 to TRBJ2-5, with 7 bases lining up with TRBD1. With V trimmed by 0 bases and J by 5 bases, 4 bases remained unmatched. The germline V gene has CDR1 SGHRS and CDR2 YFSETQ. The CDR3 is 14 residues long.

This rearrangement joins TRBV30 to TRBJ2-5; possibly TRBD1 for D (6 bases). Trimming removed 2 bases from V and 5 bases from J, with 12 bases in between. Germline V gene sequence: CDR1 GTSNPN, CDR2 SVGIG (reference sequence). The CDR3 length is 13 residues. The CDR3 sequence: CAWSQQGRETQYF. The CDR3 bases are TGTGCCTGGAGTCAACAGGGAAGGGAGACCCAGTACTTC.

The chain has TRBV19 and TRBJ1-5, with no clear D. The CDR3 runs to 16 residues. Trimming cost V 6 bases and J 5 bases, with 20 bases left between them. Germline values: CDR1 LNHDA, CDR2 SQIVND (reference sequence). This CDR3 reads CASSSYRVSSYQPQHF. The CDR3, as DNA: TGTGCCAGTAGCAGCTACCGGGTCTCCTCCTATCAGCCCCAGCATTTT. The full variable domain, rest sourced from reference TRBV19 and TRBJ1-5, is DGGITQSPKYLFRKEGQNVTLSCEQNLNHDAMYWYRQDPGQGLRLIYYSQIVNDFQKGDIAEGYSVSREKKESFPLTVTSAQKNPTAFYLCASSSYRVSSYQPQHFGDGTRLSIL.

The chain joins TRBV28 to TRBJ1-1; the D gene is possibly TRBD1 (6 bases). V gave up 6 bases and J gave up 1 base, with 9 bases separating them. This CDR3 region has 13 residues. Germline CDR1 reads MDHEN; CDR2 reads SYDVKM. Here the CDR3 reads CASSLTGNTEAFF. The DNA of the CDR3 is TGTGCCAGCAGCCTGACAGGGAACACTGAAGCTTTCTTT.

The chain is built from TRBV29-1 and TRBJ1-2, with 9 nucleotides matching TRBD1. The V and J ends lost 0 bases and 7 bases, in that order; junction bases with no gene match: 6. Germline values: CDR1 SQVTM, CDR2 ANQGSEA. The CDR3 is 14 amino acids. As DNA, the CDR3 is TGCAGCGTTGAAGATAAGGGACAGGGCTTTGGCTACACCTTC. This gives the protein CSVEDKGQGFGYTF.

As DNA, the CDR3 is TGTGCCACCCTCGGTCAGGGTGAGCAGTTCTTC. This sequence encodes CATLGQGEQFF. This chain links TRBV27 with TRBJ2-1, with a weak D call TRBD1 (5 bases). The CDR3 covers 11 residues. Germline-derived CDR1 and CDR2 are MNHEY and SMNVEV (reference sequence). Trimming removed 10 bases at V and 9 bases at J, with 13 bases between.

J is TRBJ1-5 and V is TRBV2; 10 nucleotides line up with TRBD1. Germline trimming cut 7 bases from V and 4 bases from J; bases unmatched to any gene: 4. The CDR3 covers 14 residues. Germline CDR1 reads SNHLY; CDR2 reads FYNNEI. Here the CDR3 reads CASNPGQGNQPQHF. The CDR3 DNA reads TGTGCCAGCAACCCGGGACAGGGGAATCAGCCCCAGCATTTT.

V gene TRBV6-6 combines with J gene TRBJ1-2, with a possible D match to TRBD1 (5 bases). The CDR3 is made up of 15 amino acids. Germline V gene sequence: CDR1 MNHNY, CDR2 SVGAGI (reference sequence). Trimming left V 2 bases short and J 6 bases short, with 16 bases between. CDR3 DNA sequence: TGTGCCAGCAGTTACCGCGAGGCGGGACGAGATGGCTACACCTTC. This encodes CASSYREAGRDGYTF.

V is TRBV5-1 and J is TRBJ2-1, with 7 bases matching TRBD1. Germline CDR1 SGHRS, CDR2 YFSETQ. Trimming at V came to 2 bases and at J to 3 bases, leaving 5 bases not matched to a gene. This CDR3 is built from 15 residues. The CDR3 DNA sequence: TGCGCCAGCAGCTTATTTGACAGGGACTACAATGAGCAGTTCTTC. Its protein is CASSLFDRDYNEQFF.

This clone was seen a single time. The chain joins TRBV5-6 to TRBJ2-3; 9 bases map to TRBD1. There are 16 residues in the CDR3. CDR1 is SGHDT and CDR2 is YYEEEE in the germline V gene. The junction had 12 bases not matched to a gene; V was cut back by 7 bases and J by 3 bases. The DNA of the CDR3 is TGTGCCAGCGGAGTCGCCGACAGGGGGGGTACAGATACGCAGTATTTT. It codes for CASGVADRGGTDTQYF. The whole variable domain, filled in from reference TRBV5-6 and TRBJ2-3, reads DAGVTQSPTHLIKTRGQQVTLRCSPKSGHDTVSWYQQALGQGPQFIFQYYEEEERQRGNFPDRFSGHQFPNYSSELNVNALLLGDSALYLCASGVADRGGTDTQYFGPGTRLTVL.

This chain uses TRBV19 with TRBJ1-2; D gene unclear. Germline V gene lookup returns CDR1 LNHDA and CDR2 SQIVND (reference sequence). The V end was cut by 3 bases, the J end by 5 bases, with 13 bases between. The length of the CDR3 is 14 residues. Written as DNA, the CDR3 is TGTGCCAGTAGTATGGCAGGCCACTCGTATGGCTACACCTTC. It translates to CASSMAGHSYGYTF.

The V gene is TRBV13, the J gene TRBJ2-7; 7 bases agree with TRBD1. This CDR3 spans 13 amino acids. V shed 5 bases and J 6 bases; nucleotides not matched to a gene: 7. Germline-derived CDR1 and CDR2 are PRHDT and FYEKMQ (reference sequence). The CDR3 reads CASSPSDRVEQYF. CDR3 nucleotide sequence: TGTGCCAGCAGCCCGTCCGACAGGGTCGAGCAGTACTTC.

The CDR3 here is CASSLLAGVYNEQFF. DNA for the CDR3: TGTGCCAGCAGTTTATTAGCCGGTGTCTACAATGAGCAGTTCTTC. V and J are TRBV27 and TRBJ2-1; D ambiguous. The V end lost 1 base, the J end lost 3 bases, and 10 bases lay between the germline ends. Germline assignment: CDR1 MNHEY and CDR2 SMNVEV (reference sequence). The CDR3 totals 15 residues.

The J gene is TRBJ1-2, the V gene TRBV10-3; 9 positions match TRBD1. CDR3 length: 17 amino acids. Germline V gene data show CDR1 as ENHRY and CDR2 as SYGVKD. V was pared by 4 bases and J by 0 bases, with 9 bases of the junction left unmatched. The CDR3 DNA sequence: TGTGCCATCAGTGGAGCCGGGACAGGGACTACTAACTATGGCTACACCTTC. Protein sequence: CAISGAGTGTTNYGYTF.

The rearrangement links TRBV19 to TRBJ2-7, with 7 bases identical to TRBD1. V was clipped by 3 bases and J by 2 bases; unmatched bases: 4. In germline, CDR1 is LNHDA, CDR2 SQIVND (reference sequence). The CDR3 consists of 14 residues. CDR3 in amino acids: CASSMKTGAYEQYF. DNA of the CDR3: TGTGCCAGTAGTATGAAAACAGGGGCCTACGAGCAGTACTTC.

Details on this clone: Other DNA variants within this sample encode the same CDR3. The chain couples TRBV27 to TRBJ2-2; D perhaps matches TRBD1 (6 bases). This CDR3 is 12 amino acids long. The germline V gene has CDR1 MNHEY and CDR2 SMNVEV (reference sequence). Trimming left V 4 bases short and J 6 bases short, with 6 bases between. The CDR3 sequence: CASSSGAGELFF. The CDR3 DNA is TGTGCCAGCAGTTCAGGGGCCGGGGAGCTGTTTTTT.